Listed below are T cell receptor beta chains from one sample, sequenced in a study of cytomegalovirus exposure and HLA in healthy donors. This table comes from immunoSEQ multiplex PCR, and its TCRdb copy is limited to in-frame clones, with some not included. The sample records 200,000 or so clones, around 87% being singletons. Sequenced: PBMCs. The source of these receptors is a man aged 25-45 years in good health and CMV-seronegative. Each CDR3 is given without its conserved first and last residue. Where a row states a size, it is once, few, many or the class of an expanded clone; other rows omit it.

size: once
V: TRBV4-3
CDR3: ASSQETGTYEQY

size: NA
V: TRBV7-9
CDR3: SSSSVLTYEQY

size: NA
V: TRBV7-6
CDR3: ASSRPTSGGTDTQY

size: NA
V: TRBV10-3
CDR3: AISESAGGHYEQY

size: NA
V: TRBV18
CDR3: ASSPSAGGRWDTQY

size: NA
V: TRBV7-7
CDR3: ASSSDRDRGPSNQPQH

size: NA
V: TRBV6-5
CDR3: ASTQGGRETQY

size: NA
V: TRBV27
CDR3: ASSLSGGRYGYT

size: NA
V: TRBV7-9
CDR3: ASSFSSGRPGLSETQY

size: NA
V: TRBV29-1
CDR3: SVEGGTAPTDTQY

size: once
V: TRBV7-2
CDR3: ASRTGSTGELF

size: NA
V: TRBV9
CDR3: ASSVATNEKLF

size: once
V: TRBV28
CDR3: ASSHRGVLGGYT

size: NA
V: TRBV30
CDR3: AWSVPLSQGLNEKLF

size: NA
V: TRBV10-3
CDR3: AISRAYEQY

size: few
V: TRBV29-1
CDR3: SDRGQGILYEQY

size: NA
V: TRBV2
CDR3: ASSAGSLSYEQY

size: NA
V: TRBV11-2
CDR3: ASSLGRPNEKLF

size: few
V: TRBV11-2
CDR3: ASSLDRVNFEKLF

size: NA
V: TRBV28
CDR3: ASSPRLAANEQF

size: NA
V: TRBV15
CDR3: ATSGLAADEQF

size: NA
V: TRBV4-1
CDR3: ASSQGLEGPYEQY

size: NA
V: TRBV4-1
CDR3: ASRLSGGDSYEQY

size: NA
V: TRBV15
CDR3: ATSRDLGHYATRHYGYT

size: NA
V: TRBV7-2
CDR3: ASSPETLSSGNTIY

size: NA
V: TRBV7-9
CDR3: ASSGGDRATYEQY

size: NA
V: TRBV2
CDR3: ASSGTGGFYGYT